The clone carrying this TCR beta chain was seen more than once but under ten times. This sample is drawn from a study of T cell changes during pregnancy in multiple sclerosis. Profiling relied on immunoSEQ multiplex PCR, and the TCRdb table lists in-frame clones only, not all of them. The table shows about 52,000 clones, with 80% to 95% occurring only once. Germline V gene lookup returns CDR1 MNHNS and CDR2 SASEGT. The CDR3 totals 14 residues. V gave up 6 bases and J gave up 5 bases; unmatched junction bases: 7. The sequencing here drew on CD4+ T cells from peripheral blood mononuclear cells, taken after pregnancy. V and J are TRBV6-1 and TRBJ1-5, with 7 bases fitting TRBD1. This TCR came from a female donor in good health, enrolled as a control in a pregnancy study. The CDR3 DNA is TGTGCCAGCAGGAGAGGACAGGTCGATCAGCCCCAGCATTTT. Amino acid sequence: CASRRGQVDQPQHF.